These 26 T cell receptor beta chains originate from one sample sequenced in a study of blood T cell repertoires in COVID-19. The assay was immunoSEQ multiplex PCR, and TCRdb's table has in-frame clones only and misses some. The data contain under 130,000 clones, about 89% of them singletons. The specimen sequenced was peripheral blood. The source of these receptors is a woman aged 55-70 years with acute or convalescent COVID-19.

The rearrangement links TRBV6-5 to TRBJ2-3; D is ambiguous. The CDR3 is made up of 13 amino acids. Germline-derived CDR1 and CDR2 are MNHEY and SVGAGI. The V gene lost 6 bases and the J gene lost 6 bases, with 13 bases spanning the gap. The CDR3 here is CASRPTPSDTQYF. DNA of the CDR3: TGTGCCAGCAGACCCACTCCATCTGATACGCAGTATTTT.

This clone was found once. The chain recombines TRBV19 with TRBJ2-2, with 9 bases fitting TRBD2. The trim removed 3 bases at V and 4 bases at J, leaving 6 bases unmatched. The germline gives CDR1 LNHDA, CDR2 SQIVND (reference sequence). The CDR3 runs 16 residues. The CDR3 spells CASSIELAGFTGELFF. CDR3 in DNA: TGTGCCAGTAGTATCGAACTAGCGGGTTTCACCGGGGAGCTGTTTTTT.

The genes are TRBV28 and TRBJ1-5; no firm D call. CDR3 length equals 12 residues. Trimming took off 6 bases at V and 7 bases at J, with 10 bases between the two ends. Germline V gene data show CDR1 as MDHEN and CDR2 as SYDVKM. The DNA for the CDR3 is TGTGCCAGCAGCCCCCCTGGCCAGCCCCAGCATTTT. It specifies CASSPPGQPQHF.

The chain combines TRBV6-5 with TRBJ1-1; D is unresolved. Germline values: CDR1 MNHEY, CDR2 SVGAGI. Trimming removed 4 bases at V and 0 bases at J, with 12 bases between. CDR3 size: 15 residues. CDR3 DNA: TGTGCCAGCAGTTCGCCGTCACAGATGAACACTGAAGCTTTCTTT. Protein: CASSSPSQMNTEAFF.

V gene TRBV12-3 or TRBV12-4 combines with J gene TRBJ1-1, with TRBD1 matching over 8 bases. The CDR3 runs 13 residues. The junction had 4 bases not matched to a gene; V was cut back by 5 bases and J by 5 bases. This CDR3 is CASSLRGQTEAFF. Written as DNA, the CDR3 is TGTGCCAGCAGTCTCAGGGGGCAAACTGAAGCTTTCTTT.

V gene TRBV6-1 combines with J gene TRBJ2-3; D not resolved. In germline, CDR1 is MNHNS, CDR2 SASEGT. CDR3 length: 17 residues. V lost 0 bases, J lost 6 bases, and 19 bases lay in between. In DNA form, the CDR3 reads TGTGCCAGCAGTGAAGCTTCGGTCAACCCACGGTGGGATACGCAGTATTTT. Encoded protein: CASSEASVNPRWDTQYF.

The chain couples TRBV28 to TRBJ2-2; 12 nucleotides agree with TRBD2. V was clipped by 3 bases and J by 7 bases; unmatched bases: 9. Looked up from germline, CDR1 is MDHEN and CDR2 is SYDVKM. CDR3 length: 17 amino acids. CDR3 nucleotide sequence: TGTGCCAGCAGTTTGGGGCTAGCGGGAGGGCGAATCGGGGAGCTGTTTTTT. Protein product: CASSLGLAGGRIGELFF.

The chain has TRBV5-1 and TRBJ1-4; 10 bases align to TRBD1. Germline assignment: CDR1 SGHRS and CDR2 YFSETQ. This CDR3 has 14 amino acids. Losses at the gene ends were 3 bases for V and 9 bases for J; bases not matched to a gene: 5. The CDR3 DNA reads TGCGCCAGCAGCTATCGGGACAGGGGCCAAAAACTGTTTTTT. Encoded protein: CASSYRDRGQKLFF.

The chain recombines TRBV2 with TRBJ1-1; 7 bases match TRBD1. This CDR3 has 14 amino acids. Trimming at V came to 4 bases and at J to 9 bases, leaving 11 bases not matched to a gene. In germline, CDR1 is SNHLY, CDR2 FYNNEI. The CDR3 is CASSVGTVAQQAFF. CDR3 DNA: TGTGCCAGCAGTGTCGGGACAGTAGCCCAGCAAGCTTTCTTT. The full variable domain, completed using reference TRBV2 and TRBJ1-1, is EPEVTQTPSHQVTQMGQEVILRCVPISNHLYFYWYRQILGQKVEFLVSFYNNEISEKSEIFDDQFSVERPDGSNFTLKIRSTKLEDSAMYFCASSVGTVAQQAFFGQGTRLTVV.

This chain uses TRBV24-1 with TRBJ1-5, with 7 bases that match TRBD1. V was pared by 10 bases and J by 4 bases, with 6 bases of the junction left unmatched. This CDR3 is 13 amino acids long. Germline V gene sequence: CDR1 KGHDR, CDR2 SFDVKD. CDR3 bases: TGTGCCACGCAGACAGGGTCGAATCAGCCCCAGCATTTT. Translated: CATQTGSNQPQHF.

The J gene is TRBJ1-2, the V gene TRBV7-9, with D perhaps matching TRBD1 (5 bases). Trimming took 0 bases from V and 2 from J, leaving 13 bases between them. CDR1 is SEHNR and CDR2 is FQNEAQ in the germline V gene (reference sequence). The CDR3 has 16 residues. The CDR3: CASSLAGAIGNYGYTF. CDR3 DNA sequence: TGTGCCAGCAGCTTAGCAGGGGCCATAGGAAACTATGGCTACACCTTC.

The chain couples TRBV28 to TRBJ1-6; 7 nucleotides line up with TRBD1. Germline V gene data show CDR1 as MDHEN and CDR2 as SYDVKM. This CDR3 region has 17 residues. V was pared by 1 base and J by 4 bases, with 7 bases of the junction left unmatched. CDR3 sequence reads: CASSLLEGAGYNSPLHF. CDR3 in DNA: TGTGCCAGCAGTTTATTGGAGGGGGCGGGGTATAATTCACCCCTCCACTTT.

The rearrangement uses TRBV6-6 and TRBJ1-2; D gene ambiguous. Germline values: CDR1 MNHNY, CDR2 SVGAGI (reference sequence). There are 17 residues in the CDR3. Trimming shortened V by 5 bases and J by 5 bases, and 24 bases separated the two germline ends. As DNA, the CDR3 is TGTGCCAGCAGTCCTGGGTTCGGAGGGAGTGGGGTATATGGCTACACCTTC. It encodes CASSPGFGGSGVYGYTF.

The chain links TRBV28 to TRBJ1-2; perhaps TRBD1 as D (6 bases). The V end was cut by 1 base, the J end by 5 bases, with 11 bases between. The CDR3 loop spans 14 amino acids. Germline V gene lookup returns CDR1 MDHEN and CDR2 SYDVKM. The CDR3 protein is CASSLSGAGYGYTF. CDR3 nucleotide sequence: TGTGCCAGCAGTTTATCAGGGGCGGGTTATGGCTACACCTTC.

The chain links TRBV6-4 to TRBJ2-2; a possible D gene is TRBD2 (6 bases). V lost 5 bases and J lost 5, with 15 bases in between. Looked up from germline, CDR1 is MRHNA and CDR2 is SNTAGT. The CDR3 extends over 15 amino acids. The CDR3 loop is CASSPSGLRTGELFF. The DNA for the CDR3 is TGTGCCAGCAGTCCCTCCGGACTAAGAACCGGGGAGCTGTTTTTT.

Notes on this clone: A junction boundary mismatches the germline segment, possibly from a read error. The chain recombines TRBV11-3 with TRBJ1-2; D is possibly TRBD1 (6 bases). CDR1 SGHNT and CDR2 YENEEA come from the germline V gene. The CDR3 spans 13 residues. The CDR3 reads CASSTDRLRLPFF. In nucleotides, the CDR3 is TGTGCCAGCAGCACCGACAGGCTAAGACTCCCATTCTTC.

This clone was observed a single time. This sequence joins TRBV11-3 and TRBJ2-7; 10 bases align to TRBD2. Germline V lookup: CDR1 SGHNT, CDR2 YENEEA. With 0 bases clipped from V and 6 bases from J, the junction kept 5 bases outside the gene matches. The CDR3 runs 15 residues. CDR3 nucleotide sequence: TGTGCCAGCAGCTTAGACTCTAGCGGGAGAACCGAGCAGTACGTC. Its translation is CASSLDSSGRTEQYV.

The chain is built from TRBV2 and TRBJ1-2; maybe TRBD1 (6 bases). The CDR3 length is 12 residues. Trimming cost V 3 bases and J 7 bases, with 9 bases left between them. The V gene's germline CDR1 is SNHLY and CDR2 FYNNEI. Here the CDR3 DNA reads TGTGCCAGCAGTGATACAGGGCTTGGCTACACCTTC. Protein: CASSDTGLGYTF.

This chain links TRBV19 with TRBJ1-1; the D gene is possibly TRBD1 (6 bases). Germline lookup yields CDR1 LNHDA and CDR2 SQIVND (reference sequence). The CDR3 is 13 amino acids. Trimming removed 10 bases at V and 0 bases at J, with 12 bases between. The CDR3 DNA follows: TGTGCCACCTCCCAGGGGATGAACACTGAAGCTTTCTTT. As protein: CATSQGMNTEAFF.

The gene calls are TRBV12-3 or TRBV12-4 and TRBJ1-1; possibly TRBD1 for D (6 bases). V dropped 6 bases and J dropped 5 bases, with 13 bases sitting between them. The CDR3 loop spans 13 amino acids. Here the CDR3 DNA reads TGTGCCAGCAGCCCTACAGGGCGAACTGAAGCTTTCTTT. It is translated as CASSPTGRTEAFF.

The chain uses TRBV27 and TRBJ2-7, with 7 nucleotides matching TRBD2. Trimming at V came to 6 bases and at J to 3 bases, leaving 5 bases not matched to a gene. Germline V lookup: CDR1 MNHEY, CDR2 SMNVEV (reference sequence). The CDR3 length is 13 residues. CDR3 DNA sequence: TGTGCCAGCAGCCACGGACTAGACTACGAGCAGTACGTC. Residues: CASSHGLDYEQYV.

The V call is TRBV28, the J call TRBJ1-2, with 12 bases matching TRBD1. V lost 4 bases, J lost 1 base, and 7 bases stayed unmatched. The CDR3 consists of 17 residues. Germline V CDR1 and CDR2: MDHEN, SYDVKM. The CDR3 sequence is CASSSRDRGLFNYGYTF. The CDR3 bases are TGTGCCAGCAGTTCCAGGGACAGGGGGCTGTTTAACTATGGCTACACCTTC.

The chain carries TRBV24-1 and TRBJ2-1, with D possibly being TRBD2 (5 bases). Trimming removed 3 bases from V and 0 bases from J, with 11 bases in between. Germline-derived CDR1 and CDR2 are KGHDR and SFDVKD. CDR3 size: 16 residues. The CDR3 protein is CATSDQSGSSYNEQFF. For the CDR3, the DNA is TGTGCCACCAGTGATCAAAGCGGTAGCTCCTACAATGAGCAGTTCTTC.

This sequence joins TRBV28 and TRBJ1-2; perhaps TRBD1 as D (6 bases). V dropped 6 bases and J dropped 4 bases, with 12 bases sitting between them. Germline loops: CDR1 MDHEN, CDR2 SYDVKM. CDR3 length: 13 amino acids. The DNA of the CDR3 is TGTGCCAGCAGCCCTGGACAGCTCTATGGCTACACCTTC. Translation: CASSPGQLYGYTF.

J is TRBJ1-3 and V is TRBV24-1; the D is unclear. Germline V gives CDR1 KGHDR, CDR2 SFDVKD. CDR3 length: 16 residues. Trimming removed 3 bases at V and 4 bases at J, with 15 bases between. For the CDR3, the DNA is TGTGCCACCAGTGATCCGGGCCTCGAGGGAGGAAACACCATATATTTT. As protein: CATSDPGLEGGNTIYF.

The chain carries TRBV5-1 and TRBJ1-2, with TRBD1 identical over 10 bases. Germline V gives CDR1 SGHRS, CDR2 YFSETQ. V was clipped by 6 bases and J by 6 bases; unmatched bases: 11. The CDR3 contains 15 residues. The CDR3 reads CASKSGTGVNDGYTF. The CDR3 region has the DNA TGCGCCAGCAAATCCGGGACAGGGGTTAATGATGGCTACACCTTC. The variable domain in full, with the rest retrieved from reference TRBV5-1 and TRBJ1-2, is KAGVTQTPRYLIKTRGQQVTLSCSPISGHRSVSWYQQTPGQGLQFLFEYFSETQRNKGNFPGRFSGRQFSNSRSEMNVSTLELGDSALYLCASKSGTGVNDGYTFGSGTRLTVV.